This T cell receptor beta chain came from a study of memory CD4+ T cells and cytomegalovirus serostatus. General study findings and limits: Suggested: most of the CMV-linked TCR signature lies in CD4+ memory cells.

Trimming shortened V by 5 bases and J by 6 bases, and 13 bases separated the two germline ends. This CDR3 is 13 amino acids long. Germline loops: CDR1 SGHDN, CDR2 FVKESK. The sort gate was single viable CD3+CD4+CD8-CD45RO+ cells for memory CD4+ T cells. Total CD4+ T cells were enriched by CD4 positive selection. The protocol was immunoSEQ multiplex PCR, while the TCRdb copy is restricted to in-frame clones and leaves out a portion. The table records 45,000 or so clones, 75% to 85% of them present only once. As for this clone: Its antigen remains unidentified.

Sequenced material: memory CD4+ T cells from blood. The clonotype originates from an adult in good health and CMV-seronegative. The chain has TRBV14 and TRBJ1-1; D perhaps matches TRBD1 (5 bases). Here the CDR3 DNA reads TGTGCCAGCAGCTCACAACGGGGGGCTGAAGCTTTCTTT. It is translated as CASSSQRGAEAFF. The variable domain in full, completed from reference TRBV14 and TRBJ1-1, reads EAGVTQFPSHSVIEKGQTVTLRCDPISGHDNLYWYRRVMGKEIKFLLHFVKESKQDESGMPNNRFLAERTGGTYSTLKVQPAELEDSGVYFCASSSQRGAEAFFGQGTRLTVV.